This record covers a single T cell receptor beta chain. In this sample, this clone turned up a few times. Its antigen remains unidentified. No base quality information exists; no much larger clone differs at one position. The source of the sample is a study of blood T cell repertoires in COVID-19 (TCRdb year 2020). Background on the whole study: The collaborator samples originated in the United States, Italy and Spain and spanned the acute and convalescent phases of COVID-19. The material from the prospective study consisted of cDNA or gDNA derived from T cells, B-cell-depleted T cells, or PBMCs. Subjects who had been exposed to COVID-19, were actively infected with it, or had recovered from it provided the deeply sampled blood TCRbeta repertoires that made up the dataset. The repertoires were released in a freely available public database intended as a resource for research on the immune response to SARS-CoV-2. The samples were drawn from two sources: the first 160 participants of the ongoing ImmuneRACE study, and fewer than 1,500 subjects contributed by 6 global collaborators. The sample metadata nearly always contained a de-identified subject ID, COVID-19 status, age in years and sex. HLA class I and class II types, where available, came from metadata supplied by the sample provider rather than from assay-based typing.

Whole blood was collected in K2EDTA tubes by collaborating institutions according to the institutions' own protocols. For TCRbeta analysis, collaborator samples were shipped as frozen whole blood, as isolated PBMCs, or as DNA extracted from either sample type. TCRbeta CDR3 regions were amplified from genomic DNA using the immunoSEQ Assay, a bias-controlled multiplex PCR. In the source study's methods: Nucleated cell counts per sample were estimated from amplification of reference gene primers within the assay. To quantify the absolute abundance of each unique TCRbeta CDR3 rearrangement, sequence reads were collapsed and filtered. For each sample, productive Simpson clonality was calculated by taking the square root of Simpson's diversity index across productive rearrangements. This immuneACCESS table, as held by TCRdb, lists in-frame sequences with V and J called but not all clones. Of the missing ones, under half trace to an unresolved V gene in checked studies; the others have no known cause. The D gene and trimming were derived from the DNA, and the V and J assignments and clone size from that table. Within this sample are about 170,000 clones, with under 85% of them counted one time only. The top ten constitute around 2.7% of the sample.

What the study reported, not specific to this receptor: The amount of clinical and demographic metadata varied by source and participant and was provided uncurated.

This TCR came from a man between 65 and 79 years old with acute or convalescent COVID-19. The sequenced sample consisted of peripheral blood.

The CDR3 amino acid sequence is: CASSIPRRASYNEQFF. The nucleotides are TGTGCCAGCTCTATTCCTAGGAGGGCCTCCTACAATGAGCAGTTCTTC. The chain couples TRBV18 to TRBJ2-1; TRBD2 might be the D gene, on 6 matching bases. Including cysteine and phenylalanine, the CDR3 has 16 amino acids. The retained sequence is limited to the CDR3, 48 bases, with the frame set at the first base. Relative to germline, V is 6 bases shorter and J is 0 bases shorter, with 15 bases between their ends. As encoded in the germline V gene, CDR1 is KGHSH while CDR2 is LQKENI. Supplemented by the reference TRBV18 and TRBJ2-1 proteins around the CDR3, the complete variable domain is NAGVMQNPRHLVRRRGQEARLRCSPMKGHSHVYWYRQLPEEGLKFMVYLQKENIIDESGMPKERFSAEFPKEGPSILRIQQVVRGDSAAYFCASSIPRRASYNEQFFGPGTRLTVL.